This T cell receptor beta chain was obtained from a study of blood T cell repertoires in COVID-19. V dropped 5 bases and J dropped 1; count of bases not matched to a gene: 21. The CDR3 has 21 residues. The germline V gene encodes CDR1 MNHEY and CDR2 SMNVEV (reference sequence). Measured with immunoSEQ multiplex PCR; TCRdb has only the in-frame clones, and not every one. The table has some 160,000 clones, about four fifths seen once. Sequenced sample: peripheral blood. The V gene is TRBV27, the J gene TRBJ2-1, with 9 bases identical to TRBD2. The clonotype originates from a woman aged 80 or older with acute or convalescent COVID-19. The CDR3 sequence: CASSPFTLAGTLKRSYNEQFF. CDR3 sequence (DNA): TGTGCCAGCAGTCCCTTTACTCTAGCGGGGACCCTCAAAAGGTCCTACAATGAGCAGTTCTTC.